These 2 T cell receptor beta chains were sequenced from one sample in a study of blood T cell repertoires in COVID-19 (dated by TCRdb to about 2020). Library method: the immunoSEQ multiplex PCR assay. Here the immuneACCESS table is served through TCRdb, limited to in-frame sequences with V and J called. Missing clones are a known gap in these copies; in checked studies unresolved V genes cover under half, and the rest lacks a known reason. For this sample there are some 150,000 clones; just under 90% appear just once. The ten biggest clones cover roughly 3.3% of the sample. The specimen was peripheral blood. These receptors all stem from a man between 18 and 35 years old with active or convalescent COVID-19.

The chain has TRBV6-5 and TRBJ2-7; 7 bases fit TRBD2. CDR3 length equals 14 residues. With 4 bases clipped from V and 2 bases from J, the junction kept 5 bases outside the gene matches. CDR1 and CDR2 from the germline V gene are MNHEY and SVGAGI. CDR3 amino acids: CASSSTGTTYEQYF. DNA for the CDR3: TGTGCCAGCAGTTCAACCGGGACTACCTACGAGCAGTACTTC.

This chain uses TRBV27 with TRBJ2-7; tentative D call: TRBD2 (6 bases). The CDR3 extends over 12 amino acids. Germline V gene data show CDR1 as MNHEY and CDR2 as SMNVEV (reference sequence). V was trimmed by 2 bases and J by 4 bases, leaving 6 bases between them. The CDR3 region has the DNA TGTGCCAGCAGTTTAGGAGGGTACGAGCAGTACTTC. It codes for CASSLGGYEQYF.